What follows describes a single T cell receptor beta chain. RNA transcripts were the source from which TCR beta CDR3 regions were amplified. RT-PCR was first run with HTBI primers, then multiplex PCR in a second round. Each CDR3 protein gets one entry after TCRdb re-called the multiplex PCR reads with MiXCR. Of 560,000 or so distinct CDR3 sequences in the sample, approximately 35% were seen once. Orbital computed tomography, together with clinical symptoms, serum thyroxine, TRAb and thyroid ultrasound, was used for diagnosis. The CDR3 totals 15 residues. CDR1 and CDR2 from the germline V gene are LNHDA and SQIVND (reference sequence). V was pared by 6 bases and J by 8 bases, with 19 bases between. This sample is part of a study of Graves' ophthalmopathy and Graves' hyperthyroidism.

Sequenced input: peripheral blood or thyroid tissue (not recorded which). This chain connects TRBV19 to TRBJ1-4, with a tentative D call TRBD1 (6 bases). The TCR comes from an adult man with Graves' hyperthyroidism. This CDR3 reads CASRITGSRGEKLFF. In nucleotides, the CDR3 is TGTGCCAGTAGAATCACAGGGTCGAGGGGCGAAAAACTGTTTTTT. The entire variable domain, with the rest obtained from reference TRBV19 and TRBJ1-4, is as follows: DGGITQSPKYLFRKEGQNVTLSCEQNLNHDAMYWYRQDPGQGLRLIYYSQIVNDFQKGDIAEGYSVSREKKESFPLTVTSAQKNPTAFYLCASRITGSRGEKLFFGSGTQLSVL.